The 30 T cell receptor beta chains presented below share a single source sample, sequenced in a study of T cells after yellow fever vaccination. Using its own MiXCR run on the 5' RACE reads, TCRdb lists one record per CDR3 protein. The table lists 550,000 to 750,000 distinct CDR3 sequences, roughly 12% of them singletons. The sequencing used PBMCs, collected on the day of the yellow fever booster vaccination. Receptor source: a man younger than 45 who received the YFV17D yellow fever vaccine.

The chain joins TRBV7-9 to TRBJ2-6; D unresolved. Trimming cost V 4 bases and J 0 bases, with 7 bases left between them. There are 15 residues in the CDR3. CDR1 is SEHNR and CDR2 is FQNEAQ in the germline V gene (reference sequence). The CDR3 nucleotides read TGTGCCAGCAGCTATCTCCCCTCTGGGGCCAACGTCCTGACTTTC. Translating it yields CASSYLPSGANVLTF.

Here the CDR3 DNA reads TGTGCCAGCAGCTCTATTCCGGCGGGAGGGGCTAGCAATGAGCAGTTCTTC. The encoded protein is CASSSIPAGGASNEQFF. The chain has TRBV7-6 and TRBJ2-1; 9 bases fit TRBD2. CDR1 is SGHVS and CDR2 is FNYEAQ in the germline V gene. This CDR3 region has 17 residues. V was pared by 4 bases and J by 6 bases, with 13 bases of the junction left unmatched.

This clonotype has more than one count but fewer than ten. The V and J genes are TRBV9 and TRBJ2-7; 8 nucleotides align to TRBD2. Trimming at V came to 4 bases and at J to 0 bases, leaving 9 bases not matched to a gene. This CDR3 region has 16 residues. CDR1 is SGDLS, CDR2 YYNGEE, per germline. CDR3 loop: CASSPRASGGSYEQYF. DNA of the CDR3: TGTGCCAGCAGCCCTAGAGCCAGCGGGGGCTCCTACGAGCAGTACTTC.

This clonotype appeared a few times. The DNA for the CDR3 is TGTGCCAGCACGAACAGGGGGCGAACGAACACCGGGGAGCTGTTTTTT. Its translation: CASTNRGRTNTGELFF. The chain has TRBV27 and TRBJ2-2; 9 bases map to TRBD1. CDR1 and CDR2 (germline): MNHEY, SMNVEV (reference sequence). Trimming removed 7 bases from V and 0 bases from J; junction bases left unmatched: 6. The CDR3 is made up of 16 amino acids.

This clonotype was detected a few times. This chain uses TRBV9 with TRBJ2-5, with D uncertain. The V gene lost 10 bases and the J gene lost 4 bases, with 11 bases spanning the gap. The CDR3 spans 11 residues. Germline V gene lookup returns CDR1 SGDLS and CDR2 YYNGEE. The CDR3 DNA reads TGTGCCGGGGAAGGGTTAGAGACCCAGTACTTC. It yields the protein CAGEGLETQYF.

This clonotype was observed a few times. This chain's CDR3 is CASSLERPANTGELFF. The CDR3 nucleotides are TGTGCCAGCAGCTTAGAGAGGCCCGCGAACACCGGGGAGCTGTTTTTT. The chain recombines TRBV7-2 with TRBJ2-2, with D unclear. The CDR3 extends over 16 amino acids. CDR1 and CDR2 from the germline V gene are SGHTA and FQGNSA. Trimming shortened V by 1 base and J by 0 bases, and 9 bases separated the two germline ends.

This clonotype was picked up a small number of times. V is TRBV5-1 and J is TRBJ2-7; TRBD1 aligns across 7 bases. CDR3 length equals 14 residues. Trimming removed 4 bases from V and 6 bases from J; junction bases left unmatched: 10. Germline V gene lookup returns CDR1 SGHRS and CDR2 YFSETQ. For the CDR3, the DNA is TGCGCCAGCAGCACACAGGGGTATGGTCCCGAGCAGTACTTC. Protein product: CASSTQGYGPEQYF.

The chain combines TRBV18 with TRBJ2-3; 8 bases match TRBD2. The germline gives CDR1 KGHSH, CDR2 LQKENI. This CDR3 region has 16 residues. V lost 0 bases, J lost 3 bases, and 5 bases stayed unmatched. The CDR3 is CASSPPRGRTTDTQYF. The CDR3 nucleotides are TGTGCCAGCTCACCACCCCGCGGGAGGACGACAGATACGCAGTATTTT.

This clonotype was detected only a few times. J is TRBJ2-1 and V is TRBV18; tentatively, D is TRBD2 (5 bases). CDR3 length: 12 residues. V was trimmed by 0 bases and J by 11 bases, leaving 8 bases between them. Germline V gene sequence: CDR1 KGHSH, CDR2 LQKENI. The CDR3 here is CASSPPGEKQFF. CDR3 bases: TGTGCCAGCTCACCACCCGGGGAGAAGCAGTTCTTC.

This clonotype has only a few counts. The V gene is TRBV6-1, the J gene TRBJ2-3; D is tentatively TRBD1 or TRBD2 (6 bases each). CDR3 size: 15 residues. CDR1 is MNHNS, CDR2 SASEGT, per germline. Trimming stripped 4 bases from V and 6 bases from J, with 17 bases between. The CDR3 here is CASSGLGGGYDTQYF. The CDR3, as DNA: TGTGCCAGCAGTGGACTCGGGGGCGGGTATGATACGCAGTATTTT.

The chain carries TRBV28 and TRBJ1-2; a possible D gene is TRBD1 (5 bases). The germline V and J ends were trimmed by 6 bases and 8 bases, with 16 bases remaining between them. The germline gives CDR1 MDHEN, CDR2 SYDVKM. This CDR3 region has 13 residues. The chain's CDR3 is CASSTGQGQGYTF. The CDR3, as DNA: TGTGCCAGCAGCACCGGACAAGGTCAGGGCTACACCTTC.

This chain uses TRBV27 with TRBJ2-7, with a tentative D call TRBD2 (5 bases). CDR1 is MNHEY, CDR2 SMNVEV, per germline (reference sequence). Trimming took off 6 bases at V and 1 base at J, with 13 bases between the two ends. This CDR3 has 14 residues. The CDR3 loop is CASRLGITSYEQYF. CDR3 bases: TGTGCCAGCAGACTCGGGATTACTTCCTACGAGCAGTACTTC.

The chain is built from TRBV5-1 and TRBJ2-1; D perhaps matches TRBD2 (6 bases). V shed 2 bases and J shed 4 bases, with 13 bases lying between them. The CDR3 spans 15 residues. Germline V lookup: CDR1 SGHRS, CDR2 YFSETQ. DNA of the CDR3: TGCGCCAGCAGCTTCCGGCTAGCGAGGTACAATGAGCAGTTCTTC. This encodes CASSFRLARYNEQFF.

This clonotype was observed a handful of times. This chain links TRBV28 with TRBJ2-1; TRBD1 or TRBD2 may be the D gene (5 bases each). The CDR3 length is 13 residues. V dropped 5 bases and J dropped 7 bases, with 12 bases sitting between them. Germline V gene lookup returns CDR1 MDHEN and CDR2 SYDVKM. In nucleotides, the CDR3 is TGTGCCAGCAGTATGGGACGGTCGAATGAGCAGTTCTTC. This translates into CASSMGRSNEQFF.

This clonotype was recorded a few times. The gene calls are TRBV19 and TRBJ2-1, with unresolved D. The length of the CDR3 is 13 residues. V was trimmed by 5 bases and J by 9 bases, leaving 14 bases between them. Germline lookup yields CDR1 LNHDA and CDR2 SQIVND (reference sequence). CDR3 region: CASSAQIESEQFF. CDR3 bases: TGTGCCAGTAGTGCCCAGATTGAGAGTGAGCAGTTCTTC. The variable domain in full, with the rest retrieved from reference TRBV19 and TRBJ2-1, is DGGITQSPKYLFRKEGQNVTLSCEQNLNHDAMYWYRQDPGQGLRLIYYSQIVNDFQKGDIAEGYSVSREKKESFPLTVTSAQKNPTAFYLCASSAQIESEQFFGPGTRLTVL.

This clonotype was counted between two and nine times. The chain couples TRBV9 to TRBJ2-2, with unresolved D. The CDR3 is made up of 14 amino acids. The V gene's germline CDR1 is SGDLS and CDR2 YYNGEE. V lost 1 base and J 2 bases, leaving 6 bases between the germline ends. The CDR3 sequence is CASSVRRNTGELFF. The CDR3 DNA reads TGTGCCAGCAGCGTAAGGAGAAACACCGGGGAGCTGTTTTTT.

This rearrangement joins TRBV7-8 to TRBJ2-3; 7 bases match TRBD2. The germline CDR1 and CDR2 sequences are SGHVS and FQNEAQ. The CDR3 is made up of 19 amino acids. V trimming: 3 bases; J trimming: 0 bases; junction bases outside the gene matches: 15. As DNA, the CDR3 is TGTGCCAGCAGCTTTGGTGCATCACCAAGCGGGGCTAGCACAGATACGCAGTATTTT. Translation: CASSFGASPSGASTDTQYF.

This clonotype was detected ten times or more. This chain joins TRBV19 and TRBJ2-7; no clear D gene. Germline V gives CDR1 LNHDA, CDR2 SQIVND (reference sequence). The CDR3 is made up of 13 amino acids. The V gene lost 9 bases and the J gene lost 2 bases, with 14 bases spanning the gap. The DNA for the CDR3 is TGTGCCAGCTCTGATGGCGTGACCTACGAGCAGTACTTC. It is translated as CASSDGVTYEQYF.

This clonotype was observed a few times. V is TRBV9 and J is TRBJ2-1; D not resolved. Germline assignment: CDR1 SGDLS and CDR2 YYNGEE. The CDR3 length is 13 residues. V was clipped by 2 bases and J by 9 bases, with 12 bases between them. CDR3 sequence (DNA): TGTGCCAGCAGCGTCACTACGTCTAGTGAGCAGTTCTTC. Protein: CASSVTTSSEQFF.

The chain links TRBV9 to TRBJ1-2, with D possibly being TRBD1 (5 bases). The V and J ends lost 0 bases and 8 bases respectively, with 8 bases between them. CDR3 length equals 12 residues. Germline CDR1 reads SGDLS; CDR2 reads YYNGEE. CDR3 residues: CASSVVGGGYTF. Written as DNA, the CDR3 is TGTGCCAGCAGCGTAGTCGGGGGGGGCTACACCTTC.

The V call is TRBV7-2, the J call TRBJ2-1; weak D call: TRBD2 (6 bases). The germline CDR1 and CDR2 sequences are SGHTA and FQGNSA. V was cut by 1 base and J by 11 bases, with 12 bases left in between. The CDR3 length is 13 residues. CDR3 residues: CASSLGVAEQQFF. CDR3 DNA: TGTGCCAGCAGCTTAGGGGTAGCGGAACAGCAGTTCTTC. The complete variable domain, with remaining parts taken from reference TRBV7-2 and TRBJ2-1, reads GAGVSQSPSNKVTEKGKDVELRCDPISGHTALYWYRQSLGQGLEFLIYFQGNSAPDKSGLPSDRFSAERTGGSVSTLTIQRTQQEDSAVYLCASSLGVAEQQFFGPGTRLTVL.

This chain uses TRBV18 with TRBJ1-1; D call uncertain. The CDR3 totals 11 residues. Germline lookup yields CDR1 KGHSH and CDR2 LQKENI. Trimming took off 1 base at V and 7 bases at J, with 4 bases between the two ends. Here the CDR3 DNA reads TGTGCCAGCTCACCACTGAATGAAGCTTTCTTT. Its protein product is CASSPLNEAFF. The full variable domain, in which reference TRBV18 and TRBJ1-1 provide the parts outside the CDR3, is NAGVMQNPRHLVRRRGQEARLRCSPMKGHSHVYWYRQLPEEGLKFMVYLQKENIIDESGMPKERFSAEFPKEGPSILRIQQVVRGDSAAYFCASSPLNEAFFGQGTRLTVV.

The table lists this clonotype with a few counts. The V call is TRBV27, the J call TRBJ1-5; D unclear. Germline values: CDR1 MNHEY, CDR2 SMNVEV (reference sequence). The CDR3 totals 15 residues. Trimming removed 2 bases at V and 4 bases at J, with 12 bases between. The CDR3 DNA is TGTGCCAGCAGTTTACAGGCGGCGAGGAATCAGCCCCAGCATTTT. Encoded protein: CASSLQAARNQPQHF.

The J gene is TRBJ2-7, the V gene TRBV20-1; D possibly corresponds to TRBD1 (5 bases). From germline, CDR1 is DFQATT and CDR2 SNEGSKA (reference sequence). Trimming shortened V by 2 bases and J by 0 bases, and 11 bases separated the two germline ends. The CDR3 covers 14 residues. DNA of the CDR3: TGCAGTGCTAGACAGGGCGGTAGCTCCTACGAGCAGTACTTC. Translated, it gives CSARQGGSSYEQYF.

The gene calls are TRBV10-3 and TRBJ2-7; 10 nucleotides agree with TRBD2. V was clipped by 0 bases and J by 4 bases; unmatched bases: 6. Germline V CDR1 and CDR2: ENHRY, SYGVKD. The CDR3 covers 16 residues. The CDR3 sequence: CAISESKLAGTYEQYF. In nucleotides, the CDR3 is TGTGCCATCAGTGAGTCGAAACTAGCGGGGACGTACGAGCAGTACTTC.

This clonotype was counted only a few times. This chain links TRBV27 with TRBJ1-5; D unresolved. V lost 5 bases to trimming and J lost 2 bases, with 16 bases between them. This CDR3 is 16 amino acids long. Germline assignment: CDR1 MNHEY and CDR2 SMNVEV (reference sequence). The CDR3 bases are TGTGCCAGCAGTCCCTTTGGATCAACCCGCAATCAGCCCCAGCATTTT. Its translation is CASSPFGSTRNQPQHF.

The V gene is TRBV7-9, the J gene TRBJ2-2; D call uncertain. Germline CDR1 is SEHNR and CDR2 is FQNEAQ (reference sequence). The CDR3 is 13 residues long. V was cut by 5 bases and J by 9 bases, with 13 bases left in between. The CDR3 bases are TGTGCCAGCAGCAATGGGGTCGGTCGGGAGCTGTTTTTT. Translation: CASSNGVGRELFF.

This clonotype was counted only a few times. This chain uses TRBV6-2 or TRBV6-3 with TRBJ2-2, with 10 bases aligning to TRBD1. CDR3 length: 16 residues. V lost 5 bases, J lost 6 bases, and 9 bases stayed unmatched. Germline V gene lookup returns CDR1 MNHEY and CDR2 SVGEGT. The CDR3 region has the DNA TGTGCCAGCAGTGACCCGGGACAGGGGAGAGCCGGGGAGCTGTTTTTT. Amino acids: CASSDPGQGRAGELFF.

The V gene is TRBV5-1, the J gene TRBJ2-3; no clear D. Germline CDR1 SGHRS, CDR2 YFSETQ. This CDR3 is built from 15 residues. V was cut by 2 bases and J by 1 base, with 11 bases left in between. CDR3 coding DNA: TGCGCCAGCAGCTTTGAATCTGGGGGCACAGATACGCAGTATTTT. This encodes CASSFESGGTDTQYF.

This clonotype was detected a few times. The gene calls are TRBV10-3 and TRBJ2-1, with 13 bases identical to TRBD2. The CDR3 is 15 amino acids. Germline assignment: CDR1 ENHRY and CDR2 SYGVKD. V gave up 7 bases and J gave up 4 bases; unmatched junction bases: 4. The CDR3 region has the DNA TGTGCCATCATCGCGGGACTAGCGGGGTACAATGAGCAGTTCTTC. It specifies CAIIAGLAGYNEQFF.